Listed here are 2 T cell receptor beta chains from one sample, sequenced in a study of blood T cell repertoires in COVID-19. Sequencing used immunoSEQ multiplex PCR; TCRdb keeps in-frame clones, though not all of them. The data contain about half a million clones, roughly nine tenths of them singletons. Sequencing used peripheral blood. The receptors come from a man between 18 and 35 years old with COVID-19, enrolled during active disease.

The J gene is TRBJ2-5, the V gene TRBV20-1; the match to TRBD1 covers 8 bases. The CDR3 has 13 residues. The trim removed 4 bases at V and 5 bases at J, leaving 6 bases unmatched. Germline CDR1 and CDR2: DFQATT and SNEGSKA (reference sequence). The CDR3: CSAIDRGGETQYF. For the CDR3, the DNA is TGCAGTGCTATTGACAGGGGCGGGGAGACCCAGTACTTC.

This clone was counted once. The junction departs from the called germline gene at one end, perhaps through a read error. Distinct nucleotide sequences in the sample also encode this CDR3. The chain is built from TRBV2 and TRBJ1-2, with 9 bases matching TRBD1. CDR3 length: 13 amino acids. Germline CDR1 is SNHLY and CDR2 is FYNNEI. Here the CDR3 reads CASREDRGGGYTF. The CDR3 bases are TGTGCCAGCAGGGAAGACAGGGGGGGTGGCTACACCTTC.